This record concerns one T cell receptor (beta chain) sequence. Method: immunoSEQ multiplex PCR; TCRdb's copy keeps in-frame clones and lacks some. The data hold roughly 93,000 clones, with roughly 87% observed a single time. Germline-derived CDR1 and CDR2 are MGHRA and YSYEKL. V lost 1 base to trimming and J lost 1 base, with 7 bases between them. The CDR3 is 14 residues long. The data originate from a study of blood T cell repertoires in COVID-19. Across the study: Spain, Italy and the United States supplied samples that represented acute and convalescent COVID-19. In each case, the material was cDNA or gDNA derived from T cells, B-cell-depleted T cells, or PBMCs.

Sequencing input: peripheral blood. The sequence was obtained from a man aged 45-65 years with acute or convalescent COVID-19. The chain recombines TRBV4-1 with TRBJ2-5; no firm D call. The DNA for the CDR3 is TGCGCCAGCAGCCAAGTTCACTCCCAAGAGACCCAGTACTTC. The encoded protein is CASSQVHSQETQYF.